What follows is one TCR beta chain and its context. Its antigen is unknown. The sample is drawn from a study of PD-1 blockade in classical Hodgkin lymphoma. Study outcomes and limitations: Newly diagnosed patients had baseline TCR diversity that was reportedly lower than that of healthy donors.

CDR3 length: 13 amino acids. V lost 8 bases and J lost 2, with 12 bases in between. Germline-derived CDR1 and CDR2 are MNHNS and SASEGT. Sequenced by immunoSEQ multiplex PCR; TCRdb stores in-frame clones only, minus some. The data show just under 20,000 clones, about four fifths seen once. Stated time point: newly diagnosed, previously untreated cHL patient sample. Investigators isolated CD4+ T cells from thawed PBMCs through magnetic negative selection. Peripheral samples used as comparators were newly diagnosed, untreated classical Hodgkin lymphoma PBMCs. The clonotype originates from a human donor with classical Hodgkin lymphoma. The sample taken for sequencing was CD4+ T cells from blood. The chain combines TRBV6-1 with TRBJ1-2; possibly TRBD1 for D (5 bases). The CDR3 sequence: CASGGRGNYGYTF. In nucleotides, the CDR3 is TGTGCCAGCGGGGGTCGGGGGAACTATGGCTACACCTTC.